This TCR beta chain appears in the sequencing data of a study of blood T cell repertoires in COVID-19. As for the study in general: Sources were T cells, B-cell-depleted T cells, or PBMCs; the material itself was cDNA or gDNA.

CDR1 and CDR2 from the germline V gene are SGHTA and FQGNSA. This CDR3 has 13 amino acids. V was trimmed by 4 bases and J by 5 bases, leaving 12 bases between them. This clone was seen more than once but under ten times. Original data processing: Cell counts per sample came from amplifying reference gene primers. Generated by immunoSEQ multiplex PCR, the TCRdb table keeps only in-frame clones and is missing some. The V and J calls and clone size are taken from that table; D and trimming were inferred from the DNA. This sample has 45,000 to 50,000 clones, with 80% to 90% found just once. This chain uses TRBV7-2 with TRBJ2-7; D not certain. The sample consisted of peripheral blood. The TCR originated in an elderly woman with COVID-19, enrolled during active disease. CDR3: CASSWQRRHEQYF. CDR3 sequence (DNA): TGTGCCAGCAGCTGGCAGAGGCGCCACGAGCAGTACTTC.